This T cell receptor beta chain was captured by sequencing in a study of blood T cells in healthy people across ages. Then a second PCR, running about 7 to 11 cycles, was carried out with a sample-barcoded 5' primer and a J-beta primer mix. TCRdb itself ran the 5' RACE reads through MiXCR, one entry per CDR3 protein. This table has some 290,000 distinct CDR3 sequences, roughly 29% appearing once. From germline, CDR1 is SGDLS and CDR2 YYNGEE. This CDR3 contains 17 residues. This clonotype was sampled from a woman between 70 and 85 years old in good health. V and J are TRBV9 and TRBJ2-5, with TRBD1 matching 8 bases. The J call may be incorrect, as the DNA end agrees better with TRBJ2-1. Specimen: blood. The CDR3 protein is CASSVGSIGTGYNEQFF. The CDR3 region has the DNA TGTGCCAGCAGCGTAGGGTCCATCGGGACAGGATACAATGAGCAGTTCTTC.